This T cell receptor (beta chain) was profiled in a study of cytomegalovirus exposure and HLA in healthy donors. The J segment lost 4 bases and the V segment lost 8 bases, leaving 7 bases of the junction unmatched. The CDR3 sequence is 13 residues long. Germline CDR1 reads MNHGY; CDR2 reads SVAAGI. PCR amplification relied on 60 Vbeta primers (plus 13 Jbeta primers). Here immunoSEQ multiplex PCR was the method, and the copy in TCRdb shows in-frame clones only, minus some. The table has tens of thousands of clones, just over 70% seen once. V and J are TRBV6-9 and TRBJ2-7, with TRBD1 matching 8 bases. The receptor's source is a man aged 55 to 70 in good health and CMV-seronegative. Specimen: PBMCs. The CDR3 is CASRRTGKYEQYF. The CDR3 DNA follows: TGTGCCAGCCGACGGACAGGGAAATACGAGCAGTACTTC.